What follows are 17 T cell receptor beta chains derived from one specimen sequenced in a study of T cells in localized non-small cell lung cancer. This table comes from immunoSEQ multiplex PCR, and its TCRdb copy is limited to in-frame clones, with some not included. The sample carries tens of thousands of clones, approximately 92% recorded once. Specimen: peripheral blood, collected before any cancer treatment. The receptors here all came from a female donor older than 55 with stage I lung adenocarcinoma.

The chain joins TRBV5-4 to TRBJ1-2, with 7 bases identical to TRBD1. The V segment lost 0 bases and the J segment 4 bases; nucleotides outside the gene matches: 6. CDR3 size: 15 residues. Germline V gene sequence: CDR1 SGHNT, CDR2 YYREEE (reference sequence). Written as DNA, the CDR3 is TGTGCCAGCAGCTTGGCCGGCGACAGGGCCTATGGCTACACCTTC. Protein: CASSLAGDRAYGYTF.

This chain links TRBV9 with TRBJ2-1; D might be TRBD1 or TRBD2, each matching 5 bases. Germline V lookup: CDR1 SGDLS, CDR2 YYNGEE. V lost 4 bases and J lost 7, with 15 bases in between. This CDR3 contains 14 residues. CDR3 sequence (DNA): TGTGCCAGCAGCAGCCTCGGGACCGCAAATGAGCAGTTCTTC. Residues: CASSSLGTANEQFF. Complete variable domain (other parts from reference TRBV9 and TRBJ2-1): DSGVTQTPKHLITATGQRVTLRCSPRSGDLSVYWYQQSLDQGLQFLIQYYNGEERAKGNILERFSAQQFPDLHSELNLSSLELGDSALYFCASSSLGTANEQFFGPGTRLTVL.

The V call is TRBV5-3, the J call TRBJ1-6; 7 positions match TRBD1. TRBV5-3 is identified as an open reading frame with a role that is uncertain. The CDR3 is made up of 14 amino acids. V shed 8 bases, J shed 6 bases, and the junction held 8 bases outside the gene matches. DNA of the CDR3: TGTGCCAGCAGCGTACAGGGGACTAATTCACCCCTCCACTTT. Translated: CASSVQGTNSPLHF.

The chain couples TRBV7-2 to TRBJ1-4, with D perhaps TRBD1 (5 bases). CDR3 length: 16 amino acids. V was cut by 6 bases and J by 5 bases, with 19 bases left in between. Germline CDR1 and CDR2: SGHTA and FQGNSA. The CDR3 bases are TGTGCCAGCAGGCCCGCCGACAGACTTCAAAATGAAAAACTGTTTTTT. It is translated as CASRPADRLQNEKLFF.

The J gene is TRBJ1-5, the V gene TRBV6-1; possibly TRBD1 for D (6 bases). This CDR3 spans 13 amino acids. Germline loops: CDR1 MNHNS, CDR2 SASEGT. The V end lost 3 bases, the J end lost 5 bases, and 8 bases lay between the germline ends. The CDR3 reads CASSDRGDQPQHF. The CDR3 DNA follows: TGTGCCAGCAGTGACAGGGGAGATCAGCCCCAGCATTTT.

This clone was picked up one time. J is TRBJ1-2 and V is TRBV19; D perhaps matches TRBD1 (5 bases). Germline-derived CDR1 and CDR2 are LNHDA and SQIVND (reference sequence). Deletions cut 4 bases from V and 4 bases from J, with 16 bases between. The CDR3 is made up of 15 amino acids. The CDR3 sequence is CASSTGPPIAYGYTF. CDR3 DNA sequence: TGTGCCAGTAGTACGGGACCCCCGATCGCCTATGGCTACACCTTC.

The CDR3 loop reads CASTPGGMGTEAFF. Written as DNA, the CDR3 is TGTGCCAGCACCCCCGGCGGGATGGGGACTGAAGCTTTCTTT. The chain has TRBV5-6 and TRBJ1-1; unclear D gene. The CDR3 has 14 amino acids. The V gene lost 6 bases and the J gene lost 5 bases, with 17 bases spanning the gap. Germline CDR1 reads SGHDT; CDR2 reads YYEEEE.

The V call is TRBV12-1, the J call TRBJ1-5; the table's D call, TRBD1, was not checked against the DNA. TRBV12-1 counts as a pseudogene. This CDR3 is 14 amino acids long. The CDR3 DNA is TGTGCCAGCAGCTTTAAGCAGGGTGATCAGCCCCAGCATTTT. Its protein is CASSFKQGDQPQHF.

This chain joins TRBV7-3 and TRBJ1-1, with D unresolved. From germline, CDR1 is SGHTA and CDR2 FQGTGA. Deletions cut 2 bases from V and 1 base from J, with 5 bases between. CDR3 size: 13 residues. CDR3 DNA: TGTGCCAGCAGCTTAGAGGGGAACACTGAAGCTTTCTTT. Translated, it gives CASSLEGNTEAFF.

V usage is TRBV27 and J usage is TRBJ1-1; D perhaps matches TRBD1 (6 bases). The length of the CDR3 is 14 residues. Germline-derived CDR1 and CDR2 are MNHEY and SMNVEV (reference sequence). Trimming cost V 3 bases and J 4 bases, with 12 bases left between them. DNA of the CDR3: TGTGCCAGCAGTTTTAGGGGGTTAGGCACTGAAGCTTTCTTT. It codes for CASSFRGLGTEAFF.

V is TRBV7-8 and J is TRBJ2-3; TRBD2 matches 7 bases. The V segment lost 1 base and the J segment 0 bases; nucleotides outside the gene matches: 4. The CDR3 has 16 residues. Germline V CDR1 and CDR2: SGHVS, FQNEAQ. CDR3 DNA: TGTGCCAGCAGCTTAGAGGGGACTACTAGCACAGATACGCAGTATTTT. Its translation is CASSLEGTTSTDTQYF. Variable domain in full (rest from reference TRBV7-8 and TRBJ2-3): GAGVSQSPRYKVAKRGQDVALRCDPISGHVSLFWYQQALGQGPEFLTYFQNEAQLDKSGLPSDRFFAERPEGSVSTLKIQRTQQEDSAVYLCASSLEGTTSTDTQYFGPGTRLTVL.

V is TRBV19 and J is TRBJ2-7; 9 bases line up with TRBD2. Trimming cost V 8 bases and J 5 bases; bases outside gene matches: 13. Per the germline V gene, CDR1 is LNHDA and CDR2 is SQIVND (reference sequence). The CDR3 spans 15 residues. The CDR3 nucleotides are TGTGCCAGTCGCAAATCCGGGACTAGCTTCCACGAGCAGTACTTC. Its protein is CASRKSGTSFHEQYF.

The J gene is TRBJ2-7, the V gene TRBV5-1; 9 bases match TRBD1. Germline CDR1 is SGHRS and CDR2 is YFSETQ. V lost 1 base, J lost 2 bases, and 4 bases stayed unmatched. The CDR3 has 15 residues. CDR3 in amino acids: CASSLQTGGTYEQYF. CDR3 DNA sequence: TGCGCCAGCAGCTTGCAGACAGGGGGAACCTACGAGCAGTACTTC. Full variable domain (outside the CDR3, taken from reference TRBV5-1 and TRBJ2-7): KAGVTQTPRYLIKTRGQQVTLSCSPISGHRSVSWYQQTPGQGLQFLFEYFSETQRNKGNFPGRFSGRQFSNSRSEMNVSTLELGDSALYLCASSLQTGGTYEQYFGPGTRLTVT.

The chain is built from TRBV18 and TRBJ1-3, with TRBD1 matching 9 bases. V shed 2 bases and J 0 bases; nucleotides not matched to a gene: 2. CDR1 KGHSH and CDR2 LQKENI come from the germline V gene. This CDR3 comprises 16 residues. The CDR3 region is CASSPNRGLSGNTIYF. In DNA form, the CDR3 reads TGTGCCAGCTCACCAAACAGGGGGCTCTCTGGAAACACCATATATTTT.

J is TRBJ1-5 and V is TRBV15, with D perhaps matching TRBD1 (6 bases). The V end lost 5 bases, the J end lost 3 bases, and 11 bases lay between the germline ends. This CDR3 spans 14 amino acids. CDR1 is LNHNV, CDR2 YYDKDF, per germline (reference sequence). Here the CDR3 reads CATSRTAYNQPQHF. The CDR3 DNA follows: TGTGCCACCAGCCGGACAGCCTACAATCAGCCCCAGCATTTT.

The gene calls are TRBV28 and TRBJ1-5; D is unresolved. Between the trimmed V and J ends, which lost 3 bases and 2 bases, there was a span of 11 bases. The CDR3 extends over 15 amino acids. In germline, CDR1 is MDHEN, CDR2 SYDVKM. CDR3 sequence (DNA): TGTGCCAGCAGTTTTCGGACTCCGGGCAATCAGCCCCAGCATTTT. It is translated as CASSFRTPGNQPQHF.

The chain is built from TRBV5-1 and TRBJ2-7; 7 bases line up with TRBD1. V gave up 1 base and J gave up 1 base; unmatched junction bases: 5. CDR3 size: 15 residues. The germline gives CDR1 SGHRS, CDR2 YFSETQ. The CDR3 DNA is TGCGCCAGCAGCTTGACCTCGGACAGGTCCTACGAGCAGTACTTC. Protein product: CASSLTSDRSYEQYF.